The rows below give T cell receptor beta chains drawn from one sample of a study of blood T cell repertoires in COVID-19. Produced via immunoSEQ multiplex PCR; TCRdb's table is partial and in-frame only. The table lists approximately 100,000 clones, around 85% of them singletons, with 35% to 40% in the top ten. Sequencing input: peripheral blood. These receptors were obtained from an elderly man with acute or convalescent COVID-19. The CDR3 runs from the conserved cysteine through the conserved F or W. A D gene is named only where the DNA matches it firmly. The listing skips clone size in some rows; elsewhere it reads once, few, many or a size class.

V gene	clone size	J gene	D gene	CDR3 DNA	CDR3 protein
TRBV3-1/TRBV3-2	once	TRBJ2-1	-	TGTGCCAGCACGGGACAAGGCGACAATGAGCAGTTCTTC	CASTGQGDNEQFF
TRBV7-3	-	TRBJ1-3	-	TGTGCCAGCAGCGTGGGGGGAGGCGGAAACACCATATATTTT	CASSVGGGGNTIYF
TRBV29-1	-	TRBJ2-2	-	TGCAGCGTTGAAAAAGGAGGGGCCGGGGAGCTGTTTTTT	CSVEKGGAGELFF
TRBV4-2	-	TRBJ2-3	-	TGTGCCAGCAGCCAAGTACACCGTGGGGCGTGGGGCACAGATACGCAGTATTTT	CASSQVHRGAWGTDTQYF
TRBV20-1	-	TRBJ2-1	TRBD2	TGCAGTGCTAGTTCCCTCGGTGTTAGCGGGAGGGCCAGTAATGAGCAGTTCTTC	CSASSLGVSGRASNEQFF
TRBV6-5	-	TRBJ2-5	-	TGTGCCAGCATTACTAGCCTCGGGAACTCGGAGACCCAGTACTTC	CASITSLGNSETQYF
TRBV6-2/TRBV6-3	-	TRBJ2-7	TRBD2	TGTGCCAGCAGTTATAAGGCGGGAGGGTCTTTCGAGCAGTACTTC	CASSYKAGGSFEQYF
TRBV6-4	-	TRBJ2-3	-	TGTGGAGATACCCTAGATACGCAGTATTTT	CGDTLDTQYF
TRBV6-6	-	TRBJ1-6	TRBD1	TGTGCCAGCAGTCGCGAACAGGGGGCGAAAAATTCACCCCTCCACTTT	CASSREQGAKNSPLHF
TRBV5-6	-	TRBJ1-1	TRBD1	TGTGCCGGACACAGGGGGCTTGGTAACACTGAAGCTTTCTTT	CAGHRGLGNTEAFF
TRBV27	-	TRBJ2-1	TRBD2	TGTGCCAGCAGTTCCCCGGGGGGGACCAATGAGCAGTTCTTC	CASSSPGGTNEQFF
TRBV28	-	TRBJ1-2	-	TGTGCCAGCAGTTTACAGGGGCGCCCCTATGGCTACACCTTC	CASSLQGRPYGYTF
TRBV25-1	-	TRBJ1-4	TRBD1	TGTGCCAGCAGTGAATTTACAGGGGGGGGTGAAAAACTGTTTTTT	CASSEFTGGGEKLFF
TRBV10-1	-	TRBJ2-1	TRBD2	TGCGCCAGCAGTGACTCGACCGGGACTAGCGGGAGTGATGAGCAGTTCTTC	CASSDSTGTSGSDEQFF
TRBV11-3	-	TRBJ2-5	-	TGTGCCAGCAGCCTAGGCCCAACAGGGAAAGAGACCCAGTACTTC	CASSLGPTGKETQYF
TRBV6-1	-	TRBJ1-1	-	TGTGCCAGCAGTGGTAAATCTCGGTGGGGCGTGGGAAAAGACGCTGAAGCTTTCTTT	CASSGKSRWGVGKDAEAFF
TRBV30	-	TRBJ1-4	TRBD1	TGTGCCTGGAACCAGGGGGTAGAGGAAAAACTGTTTTTT	CAWNQGVEEKLFF
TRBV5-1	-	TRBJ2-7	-	TGCGCCAGCAGGGCGGAGGGAACCTACGAGCAGTACTTC	CASRAEGTYEQYF
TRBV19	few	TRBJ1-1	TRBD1	TGTGCCAGTAGTGGGACAGGGGGCTTCACTGAAGCTTTCTTT	CASSGTGGFTEAFF
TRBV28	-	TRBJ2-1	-	TGTGCCAGCAGTTTATCGGGACTTTCCTCCTACAATGAGCAGTTCTTC	CASSLSGLSSYNEQFF